The clone carrying this T cell receptor (beta chain) has a handful of counts. Its antigen is still unknown. The CDR3 spans 17 residues. Trimming cost V 3 bases and J 0 bases, with 17 bases left between them. The sample belongs to a study of early T cells in non-severe SARS-CoV-2 infection. At the level of the study: Alpha and beta chains were unpaired, from unsorted whole-blood bulk RNA.

Regarding the study as a whole: Missing private and CD4 specificities, VDJdb matching favored anti-spike CD8 responses.

Researchers tagged individual cDNA molecules with unique molecular identifiers. MiXCR, applied by TCRdb to the 5' RACE reads, yields one record per CDR3 protein. Among some 26,000 distinct CDR3 sequences listed, around 4.5% were seen once. V gene TRBV12-3 or TRBV12-4 combines with J gene TRBJ2-5, with D possibly matching TRBD2 (7 bases). Sample: whole blood. The sequence derives from an adult who was a healthcare worker with PCR-confirmed SARS-CoV-2 infection or an uninfected control (not recorded which). CDR3 nucleotide sequence: TGTGCCAGCAGTTTCCGGGGGGCAAACCAGTACCAAGAGACCCAGTACTTC. Protein sequence: CASSFRGANQYQETQYF.